What follows is one T cell receptor (beta chain) and its context. The antigen it binds to is not known. Per-nucleotide qualities are absent, and no much larger clonotype sits a single base away. The sample belongs to a study of cytomegalovirus exposure and HLA in healthy donors (dated by TCRdb to the late 2010s). Context from the whole study: An earlier analysis of several hundred of the donors reported 250 to 300 Gb of sequence data and roughly 110 million unique TCR beta sequences from 150 million to 200 million T cells. The number of typed donors differed by locus: about 620-630 for A, B, C, DRB1 and DQB1; 500 to 550 for DQA1; approximately 610 for DPA1; and around 450 for DPB1. HLA typing covered class I and class II loci at four-digit resolution. Rather than using new phenotypic data, the later analysis identified candidate immune exposures from TCR beta sequences and from how often those sequences occurred across donors. In an earlier analysis of 500 to 650 of the donors, high-throughput TCR beta sequencing was used to judge whether each TCR beta V gene segment behaved as functional or pseudogenic. Donor age, sex, ethnicity and CMV serostatus were compiled together with the repertoire data. Among some 410 genotyped donors of the cohort, an average of roughly 240,000 unique TCR beta nucleotide sequences were sequenced per donor, around 18% of them non-productive. In a later analysis, previously published TCR beta repertoires from hundreds of donors were re-analyzed and high-resolution HLA genotyping was added so that TCR occurrence patterns could be studied. An early release covering roughly 640 HLA-typed donors comprised roughly 300 gigabases of sequencing data and around 80 million unique TCR sequences. To predict cytomegalovirus infection status, the study combined high-throughput TCR immunosequencing, statistical association of individual TCRs with disease status, and machine learning. The T cell repertoires of around 730 subjects were profiled by immunosequencing and related to cytomegalovirus serostatus. Several DR-DQ haplotypes were handled as single units for association and clustering because linkage in the cohort was strong. A later genetic analysis used genome-wide SNP genotypes for about 60% of the roughly 700 donors, treating that subset as a discovery cohort. All discovery cohort repertoires had been generated on a single sequencing platform. The aim of the study was to test whether cataloging public T cell receptors could identify signatures of past pathogen exposure. Besides the first cohort of some 670 subjects, a separate validation cohort made up of roughly 120 different subjects was used. The genetic ancestry cluster associated with self-reported Caucasian donors included about four fifths of the 300 to 400 genotyped donors. What the work shows at the level of the full study, not this receptor alone: The authors suggested that the approach could potentially be extended to other disease states and immunological phenotypes. A later analysis reported that several top co-occurrence clusters appeared linked to parvovirus B19, influenza, CMV and Epstein-Barr virus. Immune exposure information for the cohort was limited to CMV serostatus. A few of the identified cytomegalovirus-associated TCR beta chains were confirmed in vitro to be specific for cytomegalovirus antigens. Because HLA typing was unavailable for some donors at each locus, only the typed subset was used in association tests. Most TCR sequences were seen in very few donors, while some public TCRs were found in many individuals. In a later genetic analysis, fewer N-insertions in productive TCRs were reported among donors in an Asian-associated ancestry cluster than the roughly 640-donor mean. A further reported finding was that TCR beta sequences accurately predicted the HLA-A and HLA-B alleles for most subjects in the first cohort. Some IMGT-functional V segments, including TRBV6-2 and TRBV6-3, could not be distinguished by the 87-base-pair reads and were therefore excluded. In a later analysis, HLA-associated TCR beta chains were found to be more clonally expanded and to have lower generation probabilities than equally common non-associated chains. An earlier analysis of 587 of the donors showed that most TCR beta V segments appeared in productive rearrangements either about 87% or about 30% of the time, which broadly matched IMGT annotations. The earlier analysis of approximately 590 of the donors excluded seventeen rarely observed V segments, including chromosome 9 orphons, because counts were too low. In the study, some 160 TCR beta chains were listed as associated with cytomegalovirus. In a later genetic analysis, a missense DCLRE1C variant was associated with V-gene and J-gene trimming of TCR beta chains, and the association was replicated in an independent cohort. Specific HLA alleles were associated with some 15,000 TCR beta sequences at a false discovery rate of 0.05 in a later analysis. A later analysis found that TCR association rates varied across HLA loci, with DRB1 alleles showing the most associated TCRs and HLA-C alleles the fewest. A cluster of highly shared sequence variants was judged likely to be a technical artifact of the sequencing pipeline. Sequencing depth was assumed to be roughly uniform across donors in the presence/absence analyses, though that assumption may not hold. Linkage disequilibrium might explain the correlated functional status among segregating V segments, but an unknown experimental factor could not be ruled out. In both the original and validation cohorts, the classifier was reported to diagnose cytomegalovirus status with high specificity and sensitivity. Strong co-occurrence of HLA alleles, especially DR and DQ, made assigning TCR associations to individual alleles difficult. In this cohort, only TCR beta chains were sequenced, and detectable features were limited by the absence of alpha or paired-chain data. According to a later analysis, most CMV-associated TCR beta chains appeared to be HLA-restricted, and the HLA associations seemed to be driven largely by CMV exposure.

Libraries came from the immunoSEQ multiplex PCR assay. For the multiplex PCR, a mixture combining 60 forward primers for TCR Vbeta segments and 13 reverse primers for TCR Jbeta segments was used. Amplification of the CDR3 region of rearranged TCR beta genes was performed with a multiplex PCR assay on genomic DNA. Amplified TCR beta libraries were sequenced as 87-base-pair reads on the Illumina HiSeq System. The published analysis was carried out like this. A later analysis tallied 80 million to 95 million unique TCR beta chains across the approximately 670 repertoires, and roughly 11 million of those chains were shared by two or more donors. Raw reads were error-corrected and collapsed into unique sequences by a nearest-neighbor algorithm in which closely related sequences were merged to remove PCR and sequencing errors. To assign V, D and J gene segments, CDR3 sequences were aligned to IMGT reference sequences. For a sequence to be retained, a match of at least six nucleotides was required to both a V gene segment and a J gene segment. Rearrangements were classified as productive when the CDR3 lacked stop codons and remained in frame with V and J, and all other rearrangements were classified as non-productive. Following IMGT convention, CDR3 was defined as the stretch from the second conserved V-encoded cysteine to the conserved J-encoded phenylalanine. The earlier analysis of a few hundred of the donors excluded any sequence lacking an unambiguous match to a single V gene segment. An earlier analysis of about 600 of the donors called V segments functional above 56.7% productive rearrangements and segregating when the between-donor standard deviation exceeded 5%. To diagnose cytomegalovirus status from the catalog of TCR beta chain sequences, a statistical classification framework was built. V and J gene assignment, in a later analysis, came from comparing TCR nucleotide sequences with IMGT/GENE-DB human TR gene sequences. The TCRdist pipeline was used in a later analysis to assign CDR3 sequences and most-parsimonious VDJ recombination scenarios. In a later analysis, each TCR beta chain was defined by its CDR3 amino acid sequence together with its V-gene family, and reads lacking a unique V-gene family were excluded. As a way to deal with suspected cross-contamination and a sequencing artifact, a later analysis dropped hundreds of nucleotide sequences that were highly shared and had low generation probability. For each public chain, a later analysis derived a clonal expansion index from normalized ranks of inferred template counts within each repertoire. Generation probabilities in a later analysis came from a VDJ recombination model fitted to out-of-frame rearrangements, and those results were checked against IGoR. In a later analysis, TCR-TCR, TCR-HLA and TCR-CMV co-occurrence was scored with hypergeometric tests, and a repertoire-size bias correction was applied to TCR pairs. In a later analysis, false discovery rates were estimated by permuting HLA or CMV assignments 20 times. In a later analysis, co-occurring TCRs were grouped with DBSCAN, and TCRdist sequence similarity was added when clustering was performed within HLA-allele-positive subsets. Co-occurrence clustering excluded repertoires with fewer than 30,000 or more than 120,000 public chains, plus five with anomalous nucleotide sharing. What TCRdb holds here is the immuneACCESS table cut down to in-frame rearrangements. Part of the clones is not present; checked against another copy, under half of the missing clones reflect an unresolved V gene, and the others are unexplained. The D gene and trimming were derived from the DNA, and the V and J assignments and clone size from that table. The sample contains hundreds of thousands of clones, about 79% of them found a single time. Together, the top ten hold 1.5% to 2% of the sample.

The cohort comprised 666 healthy bone marrow donors. Cohort members were all nominally healthy when sampled, although unrecorded immune exposures were likely present. The donor tested CMV seronegative, placing the donor among the roughly 350 seronegative members of the cohort. Every donor gave a peripheral blood sample, and the peripheral blood mononuclear cells from that sample were used for TCR beta sequencing. The Qiagen DNeasy Blood Extraction Kit was used to extract genomic DNA from the blood cell samples. Via the germline V gene (reference sequence), CDR1 is MNHEY and CDR2 SMNVEV. Trimming removed 2 bases from V and 3 bases from J; the gene matches leave 3 bases unexplained. The CDR3 starts with the cysteine, ends with the phenylalanine, and has 15 residues. Only the CDR3 part of the read is kept: 45 bases, read in frame from the first base.

In this chain, TRBV27 is recombined with TRBJ2-3; the junction holds 9 bases that match TRBD2. Sequenced material: PBMCs. The clonotype originates from a male donor in good health and CMV-seronegative. The DNA sequence is TGTGCCAGCAGTTTAGTAGCGGGGGCAACAGATACGCAGTATTTT. This sequence encodes CASSLVAGATDTQYF.